A selection of T cell receptor beta chains follows, all from one sample in a study of shared clonotypes between healthy human individuals. Some clones are missing from TCRdb's copy, which holds only in-frame ones; the method was immunoSEQ multiplex PCR. The sample shows about 1 million clones, 78% of them seen only once. The sequencing sample was made of memory CD4+ T cells from PBMCs. Receptors originate from a man aged 18 to 35 in good health. Some clones in this sample may be carry-over from other donors' samples. Each CDR3 is given with its conserved first and last residue. The D gene is left open where the match is weak. The size of a clone is reported for some rows only, either as once, few or many, or as a class for expanded clones.

v_gene	len	j_gene	abundance	d_gene	CDR3nt	CDR3aa
TRBV28	12	TRBJ1-2	.	.	TGTGCCAGCAGTTTAAGGACCTATGGCTACACCTTC	CASSLRTYGYTF
TRBV6-5	13	TRBJ2-4	.	.	TGTGCCAGCAGTTACGAGCCGTGGGGCATTCAGTACTTC	CASSYEPWGIQYF
TRBV7-9	17	TRBJ2-5	once	.	TGTGCCAGCAGCTCCGGTCGCGGGACAACCTCCCAAGAGACCCAGTACTTC	CASSSGRGTTSQETQYF
TRBV30	14	TRBJ1-6	.	.	TGTGCCTGGAGTGCGTACGTAGGGAATTCACCCCTCCACTTT	CAWSAYVGNSPLHF
TRBV7-9	13	TRBJ1-5	.	.	TGTGCCAGCAGCTCCGGATGGAATCAGCCCCAGCATTTT	CASSSGWNQPQHF
TRBV27	15	TRBJ1-3	.	.	TGTGCCAGCAGCCCCCAGGTACTGGGCGGAAACACCATATATTTT	CASSPQVLGGNTIYF
TRBV15	16	TRBJ2-1	.	.	TGTGCCACCAGCAGAGACGGCGGGACCACCAAGGATGAGCAGTTCTTC	CATSRDGGTTKDEQFF
TRBV7-9	18	TRBJ2-6	.	TRBD2	TGTGCCAGCAGCCCGACTAGCGGTACCTACTCTGGGGCCAACGTCCTGACTTTC	CASSPTSGTYSGANVLTF
TRBV5-1	15	TRBJ2-1	.	TRBD2	TGCGCCAGCAGCTTACTAGCGAGGGCCCACAATGAGCAGTTCTTC	CASSLLARAHNEQFF
TRBV7-8	15	TRBJ1-2	once	TRBD1	TGTGCCAGCAGCTTGGGACAGGGCTTTAACTATGGCTACACCTTC	CASSLGQGFNYGYTF
TRBV9	14	TRBJ2-5	.	.	TGTGCCAGCAGCGTCGAGGGCTTGGGAGAGACCCAGTACTTC	CASSVEGLGETQYF
TRBV5-1	12	TRBJ1-1	.	.	TGCGCCAGCAGCTTGGAGGGGGCTGAAGCTTTCTTT	CASSLEGAEAFF
TRBV18	13	TRBJ1-5	.	.	TGTGCCAGCTCACCAGACAGACATCAGCCCCAGCATTTT	CASSPDRHQPQHF
TRBV28	15	TRBJ2-7	.	.	TGTGCCAGCAGTTTACGGCCAGGGCCCTCCTACGAGCAGTACTTC	CASSLRPGPSYEQYF
TRBV7-9	13	TRBJ2-3	.	.	TGTGCCAGCAGAGACAGGAGCACAGATACGCAGTATTTT	CASRDRSTDTQYF
TRBV4-2	17	TRBJ2-1	few	TRBD2	TGTGCCAGCAGCCAAGATTCGGACGGGAGGACCTACAATGAGCAGTTCTTC	CASSQDSDGRTYNEQFF
TRBV4-1	15	TRBJ2-1	.	.	TGCGCCAGCAGCCAAGAGGTCAGCTCCTACAATGAGCAGTTCTTC	CASSQEVSSYNEQFF
TRBV5-1	14	TRBJ2-1	.	.	TGCGCCAGCAGCGTCAGTGGGTCCTACAATGAGCAGTTCTTC	CASSVSGSYNEQFF
TRBV15	15	TRBJ1-2	.	.	TGTGCCACCAGCAGAGATAGGGACACCCTGGGGGGGTACACCTTC	CATSRDRDTLGGYTF
TRBV7-8	14	TRBJ1-5	.	.	TGTGCCAGCAGCTTAGATCGGCGCAATCAGCCCCAGCATTTT	CASSLDRRNQPQHF
TRBV5-1	15	TRBJ2-5	.	.	TGCGCCAGCAGCCAACTAGAAACAGGGAAAGAGACCCAGTACTTC	CASSQLETGKETQYF
TRBV5-6	16	TRBJ2-1	.	TRBD2	TGTGCCAGCAGCGGAAAGCGGGAAGGGTCCTACAATGAGCAGTTCTTC	CASSGKREGSYNEQFF
TRBV4-1	15	TRBJ2-7	.	.	TGCGCCAGCAGCCGGGGTAAGGCCAGCAACTACGAGCAGTACTTC	CASSRGKASNYEQYF
TRBV2	13	TRBJ1-1	.	.	TGTGCCAGCAGTGAAGACGCGAACACTGAAGCTTTCTTT	CASSEDANTEAFF
TRBV30	13	TRBJ1-3	.	.	TGTGCCTGGAGTTTATCCTCTGGAAACACCATATATTTT	CAWSLSSGNTIYF
TRBV7-3	15	TRBJ2-7	.	TRBD2	TGTGCCAGCAGCTTTCAGGCGGGAGGGTACAACGAGCAGTACTTC	CASSFQAGGYNEQYF
TRBV5-1	16	TRBJ2-5	.	TRBD2	TGCGCCAGCAGCTATGAACTAGCGGGAGTTCCAGGGACCCAGTACTTC	CASSYELAGVPGTQYF
TRBV28	13	TRBJ1-2	.	.	TGTGCCAGTTTCGATGCATCTTCCTATGGCTACACCTTC	CASFDASSYGYTF
TRBV28	16	TRBJ2-7	many	TRBD1	TGTGCCAGCAGTCCAACAGGGGGGAACGGACACTACGAGCAGTACTTC	CASSPTGGNGHYEQYF
TRBV4-2	15	TRBJ2-1	once	TRBD1	TGTGCCAGCAGCCGGACTGGGACAGCTTACAATGAGCAGTTCTTC	CASSRTGTAYNEQFF
TRBV7-9	15	TRBJ2-7	.	.	TGTGCCAGCAGCTCCCAAGGAGGGGGCATCGACGAGCAGTACTTC	CASSSQGGGIDEQYF
TRBV19	15	TRBJ2-4	.	.	TGTGCCAGTAGTATGGGGTCCCTAGCCAAAAACATTCAGTACTTC	CASSMGSLAKNIQYF
TRBV28	12	TRBJ1-6	.	.	TGTGCCAGCAGTTCATATAATTCACCCCTCCACTTT	CASSSYNSPLHF
TRBV4-3	16	TRBJ2-3	.	TRBD2	TGCGCCAGCAGCCATACAACGGGACTAGCGACAGATACGCAGTATTTT	CASSHTTGLATDTQYF
TRBV27	15	TRBJ2-7	.	.	TGTGCCAGCAGCCCCCGGGGCAGGGGCCCCTACGAGCAGTACTTC	CASSPRGRGPYEQYF
TRBV11-2	14	TRBJ2-7	once	TRBD1	TGTGCCAGCAGCTTAGGACAGGGGGGCAACGAGCAGTACTTC	CASSLGQGGNEQYF
TRBV7-3	15	TRBJ2-1	.	TRBD2	TGTGCCAGCAGTAGGGCTAGCGGGAGTGAAAATGAGCAGTTCTTC	CASSRASGSENEQFF
TRBV5-1	14	TRBJ2-2	.	.	TGCGCCAGCAGCTCGGACACCAACACCGGGGAGCTGTTTTTT	CASSSDTNTGELFF
TRBV2	13	TRBJ2-2	once	.	TGTGCCAGCAGGAGGGAGAACACCGGGGAGCTGTTTTTT	CASRRENTGELFF
TRBV7-9	14	TRBJ1-2	.	TRBD1	TGTGCCAGCAGCTTAGGTCGGACAGGGGGCGGCTACACCTTC	CASSLGRTGGGYTF
TRBV2	13	TRBJ2-1	.	TRBD1	TGTGCCAGCAGGCTGACAGGGAGCAATGAGCAGTTCTTC	CASRLTGSNEQFF
TRBV7-9	15	TRBJ1-1	few	TRBD1	TGTGCCAGCAGCCGTCCCGGGACAGGGATCACTGAAGCTTTCTTT	CASSRPGTGITEAFF
TRBV7-9	14	TRBJ1-1	.	.	TGTGCCAGCAGCTTAGACCCGCCCGGCACTGAAGCTTTCTTT	CASSLDPPGTEAFF
TRBV4-2	14	TRBJ2-7	.	TRBD2	TGTGCCAGCAGTCAGGCAGCGGGAGTCATCGAGCAGTACTTC	CASSQAAGVIEQYF
TRBV7-9	14	TRBJ1-4	.	.	TGTGCCAGCAGCTACGATAGGGGCCGGGAAAAACTGTTTTTT	CASSYDRGREKLFF
TRBV7-2	15	TRBJ2-7	.	TRBD2	TGTGCCAGCAGAAATCGGCTAGCGGGGAACTACGAGCAGTACTTC	CASRNRLAGNYEQYF
TRBV4-1	15	TRBJ2-1	few	TRBD1	TGCGCCAGCAGCCAAAGATGGGACAGGGGGCACGAGCAGTTCTTC	CASSQRWDRGHEQFF
TRBV6-4	13	TRBJ2-1	.	TRBD1	TGTGCCAGCAGCCGGACAGGGTTGGATGAGCAGTTCTTC	CASSRTGLDEQFF